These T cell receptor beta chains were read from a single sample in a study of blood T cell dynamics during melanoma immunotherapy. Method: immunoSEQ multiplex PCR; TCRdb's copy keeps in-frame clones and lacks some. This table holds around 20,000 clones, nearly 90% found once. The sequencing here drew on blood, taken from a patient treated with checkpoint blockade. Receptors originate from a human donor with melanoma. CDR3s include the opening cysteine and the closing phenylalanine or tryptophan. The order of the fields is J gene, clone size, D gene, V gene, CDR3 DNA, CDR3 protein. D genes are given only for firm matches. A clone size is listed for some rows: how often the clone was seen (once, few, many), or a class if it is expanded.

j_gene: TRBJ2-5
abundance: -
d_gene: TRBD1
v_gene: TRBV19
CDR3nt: TGTGCCAGTAGTATGGGACAGGTAAAGGGAGAGACCCAGTACTTC
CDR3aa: CASSMGQVKGETQYF

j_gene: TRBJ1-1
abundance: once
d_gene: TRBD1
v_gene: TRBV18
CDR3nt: TGTGCCAGCTCACCACGACAGGGGGTTGAAGCTTTCTTT
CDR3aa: CASSPRQGVEAFF

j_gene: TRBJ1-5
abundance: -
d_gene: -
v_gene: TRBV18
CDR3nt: TGTGCCAGCTCAGTCGGTCCCAATCAGCCCCAGCATTTT
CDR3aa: CASSVGPNQPQHF

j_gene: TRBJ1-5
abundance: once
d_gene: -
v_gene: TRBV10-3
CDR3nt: TGTGCCAATTGGGAGGGGGGTAGCAATCAGCCCCAGCATTTT
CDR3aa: CANWEGGSNQPQHF

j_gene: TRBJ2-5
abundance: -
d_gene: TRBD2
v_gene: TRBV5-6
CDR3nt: TGTGCCAGCAGCTTGTGGCTCGGGAGGGAGGAAGAGACCCAGTACTTC
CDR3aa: CASSLWLGREEETQYF

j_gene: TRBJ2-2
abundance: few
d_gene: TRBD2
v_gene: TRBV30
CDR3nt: TGTGCCTGGAGTGCGGGGACTAGGGCCGGGGAGCTGTTTTTT
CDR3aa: CAWSAGTRAGELFF

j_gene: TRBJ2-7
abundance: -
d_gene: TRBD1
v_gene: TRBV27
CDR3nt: TGTGCCAGCAGGCAAAACCGGGACAGCCCCTACGAGCAGTACTTC
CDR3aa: CASRQNRDSPYEQYF

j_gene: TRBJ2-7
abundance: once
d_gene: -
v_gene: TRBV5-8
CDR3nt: TGTGCCAGCAGCTTGAGGTTGAGGGAGCAGTACTTC
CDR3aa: CASSLRLREQYF

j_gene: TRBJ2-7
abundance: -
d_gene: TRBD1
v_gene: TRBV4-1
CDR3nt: TGCGCCAGCAGCTCCACAGGGGGCGATTGGGACGAGCAGTACTTC
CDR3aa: CASSSTGGDWDEQYF

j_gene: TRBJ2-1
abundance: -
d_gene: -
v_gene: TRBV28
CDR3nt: TGTGCCAGCAGTCCCGACATGGGCGAGCAGTTCTTC
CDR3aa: CASSPDMGEQFF

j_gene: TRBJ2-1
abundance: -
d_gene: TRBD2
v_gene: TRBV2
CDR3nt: TGTGCCAGCAGTGACTTGGGTGGGGAGGGCCTCAACAATGAGCAGTTCTTC
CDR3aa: CASSDLGGEGLNNEQFF